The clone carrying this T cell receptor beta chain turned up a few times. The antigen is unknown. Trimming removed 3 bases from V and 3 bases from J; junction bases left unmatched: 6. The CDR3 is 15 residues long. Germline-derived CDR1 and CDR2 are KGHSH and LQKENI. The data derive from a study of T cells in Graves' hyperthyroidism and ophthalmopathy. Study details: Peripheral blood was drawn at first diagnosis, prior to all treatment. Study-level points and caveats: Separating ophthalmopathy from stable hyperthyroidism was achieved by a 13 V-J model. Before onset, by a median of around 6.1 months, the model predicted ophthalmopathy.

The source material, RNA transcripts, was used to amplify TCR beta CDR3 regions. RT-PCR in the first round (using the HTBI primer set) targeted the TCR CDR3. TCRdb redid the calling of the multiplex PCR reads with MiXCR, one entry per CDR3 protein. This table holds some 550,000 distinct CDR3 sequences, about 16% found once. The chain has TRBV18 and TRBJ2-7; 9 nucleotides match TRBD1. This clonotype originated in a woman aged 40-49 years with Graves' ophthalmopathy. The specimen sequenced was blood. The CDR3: CASSPNRGQGYEQYF. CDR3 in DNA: TGTGCCAGCTCACCGAACAGGGGGCAGGGCTACGAGCAGTACTTC. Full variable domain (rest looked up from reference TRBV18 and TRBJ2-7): NAGVMQNPRHLVRRRGQEARLRCSPMKGHSHVYWYRQLPEEGLKFMVYLQKENIIDESGMPKERFSAEFPKEGPSILRIQQVVRGDSAAYFCASSPNRGQGYEQYFGPGTRLTVT.